Below, 8 T cell receptor beta chains from the same sample are listed, as sequenced in a study of TIL therapy for anti-PD-1-resistant metastatic lung cancer. As to time point: pre-treatment sample, taken before nivolumab and TIL therapy. The immunoSEQ assay was v3. Sequencing was performed with immunoSEQ multiplex PCR; in TCRdb, only in-frame clones are kept and a portion is missing. Of approximately 30,000 clones in the sample, just under 75% were seen once. Source: blood, taken at baseline. The receptors originated from a woman aged 30 to 85 with non-small cell lung cancer.

The chain links TRBV6-5 to TRBJ2-1; 16 positions match TRBD2. CDR3 length equals 15 residues. CDR1 is MNHEY, CDR2 SVGAGI, per germline. V shed 5 bases, J shed 10 bases, and the junction held 5 bases outside the gene matches. DNA for the CDR3: TGTGCCAGCAGTCCTCAGGGACTAGCGGGAGGGGAGCAGTTCTTC. It is translated as CASSPQGLAGGEQFF.

In DNA, the CDR3 is TGTGCCAGCAGCTTAACGCGTCCCGGAAACACCATATATTTT. Amino acids: CASSLTRPGNTIYF. The chain employs TRBV11-2 and TRBJ1-3; D is uncertain. V was shortened by 2 bases and J by 4 bases, with 9 bases between the two germline ends. Germline V gene data show CDR1 as SGHAT and CDR2 as FQNNGV. The CDR3 extends over 14 amino acids.

The J gene is TRBJ2-5, the V gene TRBV7-8; D is ambiguous. Trimming removed 7 bases from V and 4 bases from J, with 10 bases in between. There are 12 residues in the CDR3. CDR1 SGHVS and CDR2 FQNEAQ come from the germline V gene. CDR3: CASTGELETQYF. Here the CDR3 DNA reads TGTGCCAGCACCGGAGAGTTAGAGACCCAGTACTTC.

The chain recombines TRBV4-1 with TRBJ2-7; the match to TRBD2 covers 7 bases. CDR3 length: 16 amino acids. The V gene's germline CDR1 is MGHRA and CDR2 YSYEKL. The trim removed 1 base at V and 2 bases at J, leaving 8 bases unmatched. The CDR3 reads CASSQAGGSPTYEQYF. The CDR3 DNA reads as TGCGCCAGCAGCCAAGCGGGCGGGAGTCCGACCTACGAGCAGTACTTC.

The chain uses TRBV15 and TRBJ2-1; a weak D match, TRBD2 (6 bases). CDR1 and CDR2 (germline): LNHNV, YYDKDF (reference sequence). The CDR3 runs to 14 residues. Deletions cut 3 bases from V and 2 bases from J, with 8 bases between. The CDR3 nucleotides read TGTGCCACCAGCAGGCGGGGACCCTACAATGAGCAGTTCTTC. Translation: CATSRRGPYNEQFF.

This chain links TRBV5-4 with TRBJ2-7, with 7 bases aligning to TRBD2. The CDR3 runs 14 residues. The germline gives CDR1 SGHNT, CDR2 YYREEE (reference sequence). The V and J ends lost 0 bases and 0 bases, in that order; junction bases with no gene match: 0. The CDR3 bases are TGTGCCAGCAGCTTGGGGACTAGCTCCTACGAGCAGTACTTC. This sequence encodes CASSLGTSSYEQYF.

J is TRBJ1-3 and V is TRBV11-2; D gene unclear. With 9 bases removed from V and 1 base from J, the gap between germline ends came to 10 bases. Germline loops: CDR1 SGHAT, CDR2 FQNNGV. The CDR3 has 13 amino acids. CDR3 in DNA: TGTGCCAGTTCCCAGCCTTCTGGAAACACCATATATTTT. Translation: CASSQPSGNTIYF. Drawing the rest from reference TRBV11-2 and TRBJ1-3, the complete variable domain is EAGVAQSPRYKIIEKRQSVAFWCNPISGHATLYWYQQILGQGPKLLIQFQNNGVVDDSQLPKDRFSAERLKGVDSTLKIQPAKLEDSAVYLCASSQPSGNTIYFGEGSWLTVV.

The chain carries TRBV9 and TRBJ1-4, with D possibly matching TRBD1 (5 bases). The CDR3 is made up of 15 amino acids. V gave up 4 bases and J gave up 5 bases, with 15 bases separating them. The V gene's germline CDR1 is SGDLS and CDR2 YYNGEE. The CDR3 here is CASSQRAGGNEKLFF. The CDR3, as DNA: TGTGCCAGCAGCCAACGGGCTGGGGGGAATGAAAAACTGTTTTTT.